A single T cell receptor (beta chain) is shown here with its context. Its target is not known. The data belong to a study of beta chain features in type 1 diabetes. Via CD45RO/CCR7/CD25/CD127/CD95/CD27, cells of the CD4+ naive, central memory, regulatory and stem cell-like memory subsets were sorted. V lost 4 bases and J 0 bases, leaving 14 bases between the germline ends. Germline V gene sequence: CDR1 SGHRS, CDR2 YFSETQ. The CDR3 consists of 16 residues. The study reverse transcribed the entire isolated RNA, so it sequenced expressed TCRB transcripts. Generated by immunoSEQ multiplex PCR, the TCRdb table keeps only in-frame clones and is missing some. This sample has 400,000 or so clones, with over 9% found just once. General study findings and limits: Fewer insertions but more deletions were seen at VDJ junctions in type 1 diabetes patients. People with Type 1 diabetes carried modestly yet significantly shorter TCRB CDR3s in all four CD4+ subsets. Whether HLA type affects TCRB rearrangement stayed undetermined in the present work.

The clonotype comes from a man under 40 with type 1 diabetes. The chain uses TRBV5-1 and TRBJ2-1; the D gene could be TRBD1 or TRBD2 (7 bases each). Sequencing was carried out using central memory CD4+ T cells from blood. The CDR3 is CASSLQRDSSYNEQFF. In nucleotides, the CDR3 is TGCGCCAGCAGCCTGCAGCGGGACAGCTCCTACAATGAGCAGTTCTTC.